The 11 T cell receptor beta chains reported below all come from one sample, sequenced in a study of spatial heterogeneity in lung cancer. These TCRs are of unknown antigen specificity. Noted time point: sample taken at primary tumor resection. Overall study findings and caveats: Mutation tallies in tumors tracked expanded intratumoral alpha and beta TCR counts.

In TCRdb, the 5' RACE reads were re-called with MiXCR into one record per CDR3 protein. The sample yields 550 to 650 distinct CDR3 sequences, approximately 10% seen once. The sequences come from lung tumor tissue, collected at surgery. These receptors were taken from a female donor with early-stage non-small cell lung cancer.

CDR3: CASSGYSGPGELFF. The CDR3 DNA reads TGTGCCAGCAGTGGGTACTCAGGTCCCGGGGAGCTGTTTTTT. The V call is TRBV12-3 or TRBV12-4, the J call TRBJ2-2; D remains unclear. Trimming stripped 5 bases from V and 6 bases from J, with 13 bases between. CDR3 length equals 14 residues.

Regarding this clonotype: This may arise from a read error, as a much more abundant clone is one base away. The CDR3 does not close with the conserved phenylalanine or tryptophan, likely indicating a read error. CDR3 nucleotide sequence: TGTGCCAGCAGCCTCCTCCCGGGAGCCATGAACACTGAAGCTTTCTAT. As protein: CASSLLPGAMNTEAFY. The rearrangement links TRBV7-2 to TRBJ1-1, with D hard to call. The length of the CDR3 is 16 residues. Germline V lookup: CDR1 SGHTA, CDR2 FQGNSA. V lost 5 bases and J lost 0, with 16 bases in between.

Written as DNA, the CDR3 is TGTGCCAGCACCCCGGGGAACTCTGGAAACACCATATATTTT. Translation: CASTPGNSGNTIYF. The gene calls are TRBV6-6 and TRBJ1-3, with no clear D. The germline V gene encodes CDR1 MNHNY and CDR2 SVGAGI (reference sequence). The V end was cut by 7 bases, the J end by 0 bases, with 10 bases between. This CDR3 has 14 amino acids.

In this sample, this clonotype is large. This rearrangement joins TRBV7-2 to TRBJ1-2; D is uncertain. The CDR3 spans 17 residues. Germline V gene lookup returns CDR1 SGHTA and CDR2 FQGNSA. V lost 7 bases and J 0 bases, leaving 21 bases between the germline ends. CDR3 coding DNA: TGTGCCAGCACCCGTTTTCCAAAGGCGCTTCCTAACTATGGCTACACCTTC. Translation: CASTRFPKALPNYGYTF.

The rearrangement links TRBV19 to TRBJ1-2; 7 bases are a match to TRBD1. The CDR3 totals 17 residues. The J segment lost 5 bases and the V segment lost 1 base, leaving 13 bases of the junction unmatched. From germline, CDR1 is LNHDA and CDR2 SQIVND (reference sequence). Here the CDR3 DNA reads TGTGCCAGTAGTATAGCCGGGTGGGACAGCGCAATTTATGGCTACACCTTC. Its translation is CASSIAGWDSAIYGYTF.

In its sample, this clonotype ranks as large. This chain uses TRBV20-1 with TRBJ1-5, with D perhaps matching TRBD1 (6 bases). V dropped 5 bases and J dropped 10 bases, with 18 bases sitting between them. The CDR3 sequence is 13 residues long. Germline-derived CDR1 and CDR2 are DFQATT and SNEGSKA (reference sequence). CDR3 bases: TGCAGTGCTCGGGACACCCGTCTCGAACCCCAGCATTTT. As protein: CSARDTRLEPQHF.

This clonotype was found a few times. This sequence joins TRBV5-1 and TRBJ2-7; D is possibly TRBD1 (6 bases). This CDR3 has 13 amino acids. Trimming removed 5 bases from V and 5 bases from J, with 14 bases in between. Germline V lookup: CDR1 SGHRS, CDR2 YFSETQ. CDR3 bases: TGCGCCAGCAGTCGTGGCAGGGGACACGAGCAGTACTTC. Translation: CASSRGRGHEQYF.

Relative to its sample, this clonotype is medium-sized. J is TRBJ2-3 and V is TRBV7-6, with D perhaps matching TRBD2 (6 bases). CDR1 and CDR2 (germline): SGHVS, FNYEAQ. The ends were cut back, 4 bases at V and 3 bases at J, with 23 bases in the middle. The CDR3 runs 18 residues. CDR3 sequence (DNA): TGTGCCAGCAGCTCGGGGCGGGGCGACTACTCAGGGACAGATACGCAGTATTTT. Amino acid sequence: CASSSGRGDYSGTDTQYF.

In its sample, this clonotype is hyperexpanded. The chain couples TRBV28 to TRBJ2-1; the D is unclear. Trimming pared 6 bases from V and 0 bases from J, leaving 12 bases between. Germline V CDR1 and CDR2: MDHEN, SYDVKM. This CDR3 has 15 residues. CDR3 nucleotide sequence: TGTGCCAGCAGCCAAGAGCCGCTCTCCTACAATGAGCAGTTCTTC. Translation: CASSQEPLSYNEQFF.

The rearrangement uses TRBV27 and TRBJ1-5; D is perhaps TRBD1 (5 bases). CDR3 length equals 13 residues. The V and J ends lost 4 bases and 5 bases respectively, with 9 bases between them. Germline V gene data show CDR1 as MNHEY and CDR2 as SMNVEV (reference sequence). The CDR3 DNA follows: TGTGCCAGCAGTTCCAGGGAAGATCAGCCCCAGCATTTT. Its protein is CASSSREDQPQHF.

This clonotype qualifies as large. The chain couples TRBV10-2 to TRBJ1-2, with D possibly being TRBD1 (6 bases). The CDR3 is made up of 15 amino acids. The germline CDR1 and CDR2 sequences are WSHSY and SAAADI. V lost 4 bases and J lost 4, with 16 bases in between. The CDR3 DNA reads TGCGCCAGCAGTGCCGGATCCAGACAGGTCTATGGCTACACCTTC. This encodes CASSAGSRQVYGYTF.